Listed below are T cell receptor beta chains from one sample, sequenced in a study of Ad26.COV2.S vaccination and SARS-CoV-2 variants. Repertoires were generated with immunoSEQ multiplex PCR, while TCRdb's copy carries only in-frame clones and drops some. The sample consists of more than 400,000 clones, less than 95% of them appearing once. The material was peripheral blood, obtained in a trial of Ad26.COV2.S vaccine versus placebo. The receptors derive from a person aged 18-65 years who received the Ad26.COV2.S COVID-19 vaccine or a placebo. Both conserved end residues are part of each CDR3. A D gene is named only where the DNA matches it firmly. Clone sizes are given selectively: once, few, many, or a class where the clone is expanded.

.	few	TRBV4-1	TRBJ1-4	TGCGCCAGCAGCCAATCACAGGTTGGTGAAAAACTGTTTTTT	CASSQSQVGEKLFF
TRBD1	.	TRBV28	TRBJ2-7	TGTGCCACCGACTCGGGACAGAACTACGAGCAGTACTTC	CATDSGQNYEQYF
.	.	TRBV28	TRBJ2-7	TGTGCCAGCAGTTTACAAGGGGACGAGCAGTACTTC	CASSLQGDEQYF
TRBD2	once	TRBV10-3	TRBJ2-3	TGTGCCAGCCGCCGACTAGCGGGAGAGGGGGATACGCAGTATTTT	CASRRLAGEGDTQYF
TRBD1	.	TRBV7-9	TRBJ2-1	TGTGCCAGCAGCGGATCCGGGACAGGGTTAATTTCCTACAATGAGCAGTTCTTC	CASSGSGTGLISYNEQFF
.	.	TRBV4-2	TRBJ2-1	TGTGCCAGCAGCCAAAGGACGGGAGAAGGGTACAATGAGCAGTTCTTC	CASSQRTGEGYNEQFF
.	once	TRBV2	TRBJ2-5	TGTGCCAGCAGTCTCCAAGAGACCCAGTACTTC	CASSLQETQYF
.	.	TRBV7-2	TRBJ1-1	TGTGCCAGCAGCTTAGCGGTCGTATCTGAAGCTTTCTTT	CASSLAVVSEAFF
TRBD2	.	TRBV4-2	TRBJ2-7	TGTGCCAGCAGCCGGACGGGAGGGCCGTTGACGAAGCAGTACTTC	CASSRTGGPLTKQYF
.	.	TRBV7-9	TRBJ2-3	TGTGCCAGCAACCCGAAGGCAGGGAGCACAGATACGCAGTATTTT	CASNPKAGSTDTQYF
.	.	TRBV27	TRBJ1-1	TGTGCCAGCAGTTTATACCTAGGGGCAGGTAACACTGAAGCTTTCTTT	CASSLYLGAGNTEAFF
.	.	TRBV27	TRBJ2-7	TGTGCCAGCAGTTTAACACCTGGCTTCAATTCCTACGAGCAGTACTTC	CASSLTPGFNSYEQYF
.	.	TRBV7-9	TRBJ2-7	TGTGCCAGCAGCTTAGGGTGGACCGGGACCTTCTACGAGCAGTACTTC	CASSLGWTGTFYEQYF
.	.	TRBV7-7	TRBJ2-3	TGTGCCAGCAGCTTCTCTAGCACAGATACGCAGTATTTT	CASSFSSTDTQYF
TRBD1	.	TRBV5-4	TRBJ1-1	TGTGCCAGCAGCCCCAAGGACAGGGAAACTGAAGCTTTCTTT	CASSPKDRETEAFF
.	.	TRBV30	TRBJ1-2	TGTGCCTGGAGAGGGACTTCCTATGGCTACACCTTC	CAWRGTSYGYTF
.	once	TRBV2	TRBJ1-1	TGTGCCAGCACCCCGGGTCGCGGCTCCCCCACTGAAGCTTTCTTT	CASTPGRGSPTEAFF
TRBD1	.	TRBV11-2	TRBJ2-2	TGTGCCAGCAGCTTAGAGGCAGGGGGGAACACCGGGGAGCTGTTTTTT	CASSLEAGGNTGELFF
.	.	TRBV3-1/TRBV3-2	TRBJ1-1	TGTGCCAGCAGCCAAGTCGGGCAGGGTGAAGCTTTCTTT	CASSQVGQGEAFF
TRBD2	few	TRBV28	TRBJ2-1	TGTGCCAGCAGGGGGACCACTAGCGGGAGGGCCTTTGAGCAGTTCTTC	CASRGTTSGRAFEQFF
.	.	TRBV28	TRBJ2-6	TGTGCCAGCAGTTCCCCGACATCTGGGGCCAACGTCCTGACTTTC	CASSSPTSGANVLTF
.	.	TRBV6-2/TRBV6-3	TRBJ1-2	TGTGCCAGCAGTTCCCTAGGCGCGGGACCGAGAGCTTCGGGCTACACCTTC	CASSSLGAGPRASGYTF
.	.	TRBV4-1	TRBJ1-6	TGCGCCAGCAGCCAAGGAGAGGGTGGTAATTCACCCCTCCACTTT	CASSQGEGGNSPLHF
.	.	TRBV28	TRBJ2-4	TGTGCCAGCAGTTCCGTGGGGGGTGGAGGAAACATTCAGTACTTC	CASSSVGGGGNIQYF
.	.	TRBV28	TRBJ1-1	TGTGCCAGCAGTTTATTGATGAACACTGAAGCTTTCTTT	CASSLLMNTEAFF
TRBD2	.	TRBV28	TRBJ2-1	TGTGCCAGCACCATACTAGCGGGAGTTGATAATGAGCAGTTCTTC	CASTILAGVDNEQFF
.	.	TRBV13	TRBJ2-5	TGTGCCAGCAGCTTAGTTTGGGACGAAGAGACCCAGTACTTC	CASSLVWDEETQYF
.	once	TRBV7-3	TRBJ2-2	TGTGCCAGCAGCTTAATCCGGGGGAGAGGCACCGGGGAGCTGTTTTTT	CASSLIRGRGTGELFF
.	.	TRBV28	TRBJ2-7	TGTGCCAGCCGGCCCAGGAGGGTAAGCTCCTACGAGCAGTACTTC	CASRPRRVSSYEQYF
TRBD2	.	TRBV5-1	TRBJ2-1	TGCGCCAGCAGCTTGGAGGTAGGGGCGGGAGGGCGGAATGAGCAGTTCTTC	CASSLEVGAGGRNEQFF
.	.	TRBV28	TRBJ2-4	TGTGCCAGCAGTCCCCGGGGGTTTGCCAAAAACATTCAGTACTTC	CASSPRGFAKNIQYF
.	.	TRBV6-5	TRBJ1-4	TGTGCCAGCAGTTACTCCGGGGTAACGGATGAAAAACTGTTTTTT	CASSYSGVTDEKLFF
.	.	TRBV2	TRBJ2-6	TGTGCCAGCAGTTATCAGGGCTCTGGGGCCAACGTCCTGACTTTC	CASSYQGSGANVLTF
.	few	TRBV13	TRBJ1-3	TGTGCCAGCAGCTTAAGTCTCGGATCTGGAAACACCATATATTTT	CASSLSLGSGNTIYF
.	.	TRBV7-9	TRBJ1-6	TGTGCCAGCAGCTTAGTTCGTGGCCCTAATTCACCCCTCCACTTT	CASSLVRGPNSPLHF
.	few	TRBV28	TRBJ2-5	TGTGCCAGCAGATGGGGGCGGACGGAGACCCAGTACTTC	CASRWGRTETQYF
TRBD2	.	TRBV19	TRBJ2-2	TGTGCCAGTAGTATTTTAGCGGGAGGGCCCCCCGGGGAGCTGTTTTTT	CASSILAGGPPGELFF
TRBD1	.	TRBV7-7	TRBJ2-2	TGTGCTAGCAGCTCGCGACAGGGTAGCACCGGGGAGCTGTTTTTT	CASSSRQGSTGELFF